Shown below are 27 T cell receptor beta chains from a single sample sequenced in a study of blood T cell repertoires in COVID-19. The repertoire was sequenced with immunoSEQ multiplex PCR; TCRdb's copy has only in-frame clones and lacks some. The sample has around 280,000 clones, 85% to 90% seen once. Sequenced sample: PBMCs or T cells enriched from blood (not recorded which). These TCRs come from a woman aged 18-35 years with acute COVID-19.

The table lists this clone with a few counts. This chain joins TRBV6-6 and TRBJ2-7; D may be TRBD2 (6 bases). Trimming took off 5 bases at V and 0 bases at J, with 8 bases between the two ends. The CDR3 length is 13 residues. CDR1 is MNHNY and CDR2 is SVGAGI in the germline V gene (reference sequence). Written as DNA, the CDR3 is TGTGCCAGCAGTCCGGGAGCCTCCTACGAGCAGTACTTC. This gives the protein CASSPGASYEQYF.

The chain uses TRBV30 and TRBJ1-6; D remains unclear. Trimming took off 4 bases at V and 5 bases at J, with 15 bases between the two ends. Looked up from germline, CDR1 is GTSNPN and CDR2 is SVGIG (reference sequence). The CDR3 is 15 residues long. CDR3 in DNA: TGTGCCTGGAACTATGAGGGCGCCCATAATTCACCCCTCCACTTT. Protein product: CAWNYEGAHNSPLHF. Using reference TRBV30 and TRBJ1-6 for the parts outside the CDR3, the full variable domain is SQTIHQWPATLVQPVGSPLSLECTVEGTSNPNLYWYRQAAGRGLQLLFYSVGIGQISSEVPQNLSASRPQDRQFILSSKKLLLSDSGFYLCAWNYEGAHNSPLHFGNGTRLTVT.

The chain links TRBV5-5 to TRBJ1-1; D is uncertain. The CDR3 contains 13 residues. The germline V gene encodes CDR1 SGHKS and CDR2 YYEKEE (reference sequence). The germline V and J ends were trimmed by 1 base and 3 bases, with 7 bases remaining between them. CDR3 DNA: TGTGCCAGCAGCTTGATTAGCGACACTGAAGCTTTCTTT. Its protein product is CASSLISDTEAFF.

The rearrangement joins TRBV28 to TRBJ2-7, with 13 positions matching TRBD2. Germline lookup yields CDR1 MDHEN and CDR2 SYDVKM. J gave up 0 bases and V 6 bases, and 5 bases lay outside the gene matches. There are 16 residues in the CDR3. The CDR3 spells CASRLAGGLASYEQYF. CDR3 bases: TGTGCCAGCAGACTAGCGGGAGGGTTAGCCTCCTACGAGCAGTACTTC.

This clone has only one observation. The gene calls are TRBV11-2 and TRBJ2-2, with a weak D call TRBD2 (6 bases). The germline V gene encodes CDR1 SGHAT and CDR2 FQNNGV. CDR3 size: 14 residues. V lost 5 bases and J lost 4, with 11 bases in between. CDR3 sequence (DNA): TGTGCCAGCAGCCGGGGGTCGGGCACCGGGGAGCTGTTTTTT. It yields the protein CASSRGSGTGELFF. The variable domain in full, completed from reference TRBV11-2 and TRBJ2-2, reads EAGVAQSPRYKIIEKRQSVAFWCNPISGHATLYWYQQILGQGPKLLIQFQNNGVVDDSQLPKDRFSAERLKGVDSTLKIQPAKLEDSAVYLCASSRGSGTGELFFGEGSRLTVL.

This chain joins TRBV28 and TRBJ2-7; 7 nucleotides match TRBD1. Germline V CDR1 and CDR2: MDHEN, SYDVKM. The CDR3 spans 15 residues. Trimming removed 6 bases from V and 5 bases from J; junction bases left unmatched: 13. CDR3 sequence: CASSRQGGYLDEQYF. In nucleotides, the CDR3 is TGTGCCAGCAGCCGACAGGGTGGATACCTGGACGAGCAGTACTTC.

This clone appeared once. The chain is built from TRBV7-8 and TRBJ2-1; D might be TRBD2 (7 bases). Trimming pared 1 base from V and 6 bases from J, leaving 19 bases between. The germline V gene encodes CDR1 SGHVS and CDR2 FQNEAQ. This CDR3 contains 17 residues. The CDR3 spells CASSLVWGGRVANEQFF. The CDR3 DNA reads TGTGCCAGCAGCTTAGTATGGGGGGGCAGGGTCGCCAATGAGCAGTTCTTC. The full variable domain, with the rest looked up from reference TRBV7-8 and TRBJ2-1, is GAGVSQSPRYKVAKRGQDVALRCDPISGHVSLFWYQQALGQGPEFLTYFQNEAQLDKSGLPSDRFFAERPEGSVSTLKIQRTQQEDSAVYLCASSLVWGGRVANEQFFGPGTRLTVL.

The chain joins TRBV4-1 to TRBJ1-5, with D tentatively TRBD1 (5 bases). This CDR3 has 15 residues. The germline CDR1 and CDR2 sequences are MGHRA and YSYEKL. V was cut by 0 bases and J by 5 bases, with 11 bases left in between. In nucleotides, the CDR3 is TGCGCCAGCAGCCAAGATAGCGGACAATATCAGCCCCAGCATTTT. Translated: CASSQDSGQYQPQHF.

J is TRBJ1-2 and V is TRBV19; D is perhaps TRBD1 (5 bases). Germline V lookup: CDR1 LNHDA, CDR2 SQIVND (reference sequence). The CDR3 extends over 14 amino acids. The V end was cut by 1 base, the J end by 2 bases, with 8 bases between. The CDR3 region has the DNA TGTGCCAGTAGTATAGCCTCAGGGAACTATGGCTACACCTTC. As protein: CASSIASGNYGYTF.

J is TRBJ2-1 and V is TRBV9, with unresolved D. The CDR3 runs 14 residues. Trimming stripped 0 bases from V and 9 bases from J, with 13 bases between. Germline loops: CDR1 SGDLS, CDR2 YYNGEE. The DNA for the CDR3 is TGTGCCAGCAGCGTAGTTTTAGTCAATGGTGAGCAGTTCTTC. Its translation is CASSVVLVNGEQFF.

The chain is built from TRBV18 and TRBJ1-6; TRBD1 aligns across 7 bases. The CDR3 consists of 17 residues. Germline assignment: CDR1 KGHSH and CDR2 LQKENI. The trim removed 2 bases at V and 7 bases at J, leaving 11 bases unmatched. CDR3 bases: TGTGCCAGCTCACCAGCCAACTCGAGACAGGGAAATTCACCCCTCCACTTT. Translated, it gives CASSPANSRQGNSPLHF. The variable domain in full, completed from reference TRBV18 and TRBJ1-6, reads NAGVMQNPRHLVRRRGQEARLRCSPMKGHSHVYWYRQLPEEGLKFMVYLQKENIIDESGMPKERFSAEFPKEGPSILRIQQVVRGDSAAYFCASSPANSRQGNSPLHFGNGTRLTVT.

The chain employs TRBV6-5 and TRBJ1-3; tentatively, D is TRBD1 (5 bases). The CDR3 is 15 residues long. V shed 5 bases and J shed 2 bases, with 13 bases lying between them. Germline V gene sequence: CDR1 MNHEY, CDR2 SVGAGI. The CDR3 sequence is CASSRRENPGNTIYF. The CDR3 region has the DNA TGTGCCAGCAGTCGCAGGGAAAATCCTGGAAACACCATATATTTT.

The chain has TRBV10-3 and TRBJ1-4; D remains unclear. Germline assignment: CDR1 ENHRY and CDR2 SYGVKD. The CDR3 spans 12 residues. V lost 2 bases and J lost 8, with 6 bases in between. CDR3 coding DNA: TGTGCCATCAGTGAGAGCCCGGAAAAACTGTTTTTT. Its protein is CAISESPEKLFF.

The genes are TRBV28 and TRBJ1-1, with D possibly being TRBD1 (5 bases). Germline CDR1 reads MDHEN; CDR2 reads SYDVKM. Trimming removed 4 bases from V and 4 bases from J, with 13 bases in between. The CDR3 covers 14 residues. The CDR3 protein is CASSSTRDRTEAFF. The CDR3 region has the DNA TGTGCCAGCAGTTCGACCAGGGATCGCACTGAAGCTTTCTTT.

CDR3 amino acids: CASSLASGAGELFF. CDR3 DNA sequence: TGTGCCAGCAGCTTAGCAAGCGGCGCCGGGGAGCTGTTTTTT. The chain has TRBV7-2 and TRBJ2-2; tentatively, D is TRBD2 (5 bases). Germline V gene sequence: CDR1 SGHTA, CDR2 FQGNSA. V dropped 0 bases and J dropped 6 bases, with 8 bases sitting between them. CDR3 length equals 14 residues.

The V gene is TRBV5-1, the J gene TRBJ1-3, with D possibly being TRBD1 (5 bases). Germline CDR1 reads SGHRS; CDR2 reads YFSETQ. V lost 2 bases to trimming and J lost 4 bases, with 10 bases between them. The CDR3 is 14 amino acids. CDR3 loop: CASSFTGAGNTIYF. The CDR3 nucleotides read TGCGCCAGCAGCTTCACAGGTGCCGGAAACACCATATATTTT.

DNA for the CDR3: TGCGCCAGCAGCCCTGCGGGGACAGGGGGCCTTGAGCAGTTCTTC. Translation: CASSPAGTGGLEQFF. This chain connects TRBV5-1 to TRBJ2-1; 12 bases align to TRBD1. CDR1 and CDR2 (germline): SGHRS, YFSETQ. V shed 4 bases and J 9 bases; nucleotides not matched to a gene: 8. The CDR3 length is 15 residues.

The table lists this clone with a count of one. DNA of the CDR3: TGCAGTGCTAGTTTGAGCTCTGGGGCCAACGTCCTGACTTTC. Translating it yields CSASLSSGANVLTF. This chain joins TRBV20-1 and TRBJ2-6, with D uncertain. Germline CDR1 and CDR2: DFQATT and SNEGSKA (reference sequence). V shed 3 bases and J shed 0 bases, with 6 bases lying between them. This CDR3 has 14 amino acids.

V and J are TRBV19 and TRBJ2-7; 12 bases fit TRBD2. The CDR3 length is 15 residues. CDR1 is LNHDA, CDR2 SQIVND, per germline (reference sequence). V trimming: 8 bases; J trimming: 3 bases; junction bases outside the gene matches: 8. The CDR3 nucleotides are TGTGCCAGTCGGACTAGCGGGACCTTGGTCTACGAGCAGTACTTC. Amino acid sequence: CASRTSGTLVYEQYF.

The chain joins TRBV3-1 (or the pseudogene TRBV3-2) to TRBJ2-4; D not certain. Germline V gene sequence: CDR1 LGHDT, CDR2 YNNKEL (reference sequence). The V gene lost 0 bases and the J gene lost 5 bases, with 11 bases spanning the gap. The CDR3 length is 15 residues. CDR3 amino acids: CASSQEEGGENIQYF. CDR3 bases: TGTGCCAGCAGCCAAGAGGAAGGCGGCGAAAACATTCAGTACTTC.

This rearrangement joins TRBV5-1 to TRBJ2-1; D perhaps matches TRBD2 (7 bases). The V gene's germline CDR1 is SGHRS and CDR2 YFSETQ. The CDR3 is 16 amino acids. V shed 5 bases and J shed 3 bases, with 18 bases lying between them. CDR3 loop: CASRTGGASFYNEQFF. CDR3 coding DNA: TGCGCCAGCAGAACTGGGGGGGCTAGTTTCTACAATGAGCAGTTCTTC. The full variable domain, rest sourced from reference TRBV5-1 and TRBJ2-1, is KAGVTQTPRYLIKTRGQQVTLSCSPISGHRSVSWYQQTPGQGLQFLFEYFSETQRNKGNFPGRFSGRQFSNSRSEMNVSTLELGDSALYLCASRTGGASFYNEQFFGPGTRLTVL.

J is TRBJ1-5 and V is TRBV7-2; 8 positions agree with TRBD1. The CDR3 is 15 amino acids. Germline lookup yields CDR1 SGHTA and CDR2 FQGNSA. V lost 4 bases, J lost 1 base, and 3 bases stayed unmatched. DNA of the CDR3: TGTGCCAGCAGCTCGGACAGGGCAAGCAATCAGCCCCAGCATTTT. It codes for CASSSDRASNQPQHF. Supplemented by reference TRBV7-2 and TRBJ1-5, the full variable domain reads GAGVSQSPSNKVTEKGKDVELRCDPISGHTALYWYRQSLGQGLEFLIYFQGNSAPDKSGLPSDRFSAERTGGSVSTLTIQRTQQEDSAVYLCASSSDRASNQPQHFGDGTRLSIL.

This clone occurred once. The V call is TRBV3-1 (or the pseudogene TRBV3-2), the J call TRBJ2-1, with D perhaps TRBD2 (6 bases). Per germline, CDR1 LGHDT and CDR2 YNNKEL (reference sequence). CDR3 length equals 16 residues. Trimming took 4 bases from V and 5 from J, leaving 18 bases between them. The CDR3 loop reads CASSPGAGYGNNEQFF. The CDR3 coding sequence is TGTGCCAGCAGCCCAGGTGCGGGATACGGGAACAATGAGCAGTTCTTC.

This clone was seen just once. V and J are TRBV19 and TRBJ2-1; a possible D gene is TRBD2 (5 bases). This CDR3 spans 16 amino acids. The V gene lost 5 bases and the J gene lost 9 bases, with 23 bases spanning the gap. Germline values: CDR1 LNHDA, CDR2 SQIVND (reference sequence). The CDR3 here is CASSSPEKASGIEQFF. Written as DNA, the CDR3 is TGTGCCAGTAGTTCCCCGGAGAAGGCCAGCGGTATTGAGCAGTTCTTC.

This rearrangement joins TRBV4-1 to TRBJ2-3, with D unclear. This CDR3 is built from 11 residues. The V gene's germline CDR1 is MGHRA and CDR2 YSYEKL. V shed 1 base and J shed 8 bases, with 4 bases lying between them. The CDR3 loop reads CASSQGATQYF. CDR3 nucleotide sequence: TGCGCCAGCAGCCAAGGGGCTACGCAGTATTTT.

This clone has just one count. This chain joins TRBV19 and TRBJ2-3, with D perhaps matching TRBD2 (6 bases). This CDR3 spans 14 amino acids. Germline CDR1 LNHDA, CDR2 SQIVND (reference sequence). With 3 bases removed from V and 0 bases from J, the gap between germline ends came to 7 bases. Here the CDR3 reads CASSMSGSTDTQYF. CDR3 in DNA: TGTGCCAGTAGTATGAGCGGGAGCACAGATACGCAGTATTTT.

In its sample, this clone was seen once. The V gene is TRBV4-1, the J gene TRBJ2-3, with D possibly TRBD2 on 5 matching bases. CDR1 and CDR2 from the germline V gene are MGHRA and YSYEKL. Trimming shortened V by 0 bases and J by 4 bases, and 14 bases separated the two germline ends. The CDR3 sequence is 16 residues long. As DNA, the CDR3 is TGCGCCAGCAGCCAAGATCTTAGGACTGAACCAGATACGCAGTATTTT. Translation: CASSQDLRTEPDTQYF.